This TCR beta chain was obtained from a study of blood T cells in healthy people across ages. The CDR3 spans 15 residues. The germline CDR1 and CDR2 sequences are SEHNR and FQNEAQ (reference sequence). Between the trimmed V and J ends, which lost 5 bases and 4 bases, there was a span of 18 bases. Using a J-beta primer mix together with a sample-barcoded 5' primer, a second PCR was run for about 6 to 11 cycles. TCRdb independently ran MiXCR on the 5' RACE reads; one entry per CDR3 protein. The sample includes around 1,000,000 distinct CDR3 sequences, less than 25% of them seen just once. The sample holds a few counts of this clonotype. These sequences were also reported in another study, on T cells of mothers and their children. That paper adds: Maternal samples each gave over 9 million TCR beta CDR3 reads, and child samples some 2.8 million each. Related mother-child pairs shared marginally more repertoire than unrelated pairs, though not significantly.

The receptor's source is a girl aged 2-10 years in good health. Sample: blood. The genes are TRBV7-9 and TRBJ2-7, with D perhaps matching TRBD1 (6 bases). The CDR3 is CASSGQITGFYEQYF. CDR3 DNA sequence: TGTGCCAGCAGCGGTCAAATCACAGGGTTTTACGAGCAGTACTTC.